This T cell receptor (beta chain) emerged from a study of blood T cell repertoires in COVID-19 (dated by TCRdb to the early 2020s). Looking at the study overall: The collaborator samples originated in the United States, Italy and Spain and spanned the acute and convalescent phases of COVID-19. The prospective study material was composed of cDNA or gDNA derived from T cells, B-cell-depleted T cells, or PBMCs. The dataset comprised deeply sampled blood TCRbeta repertoires from subjects exposed to, actively infected with, or recovered from COVID-19. A freely available public database, intended as a resource for researchers studying the immune response to SARS-CoV-2, is where the repertoires were released. The samples were drawn from two sources: the first 160 participants of the ongoing ImmuneRACE study, and 1,254 subjects contributed by 6 global collaborators. The sample metadata nearly always contained a de-identified subject ID, COVID-19 status, age in years and sex. Where HLA class I and class II types were available, the types were taken from metadata supplied by the sample provider, not from assay-based typing.

Collaborating institutions collected whole blood in K2EDTA tubes following their own protocols. For TCRbeta analysis, collaborators shipped samples as frozen whole blood, isolated PBMCs, or DNA extracted from either of those sample types. The immunoSEQ Assay, a bias-controlled multiplex PCR, was used to amplify TCRbeta CDR3 regions from genomic DNA. On the authors' methods: Within the assay, amplification of reference gene primers was used to estimate how many nucleated cells each sample contained. Sequence reads were collapsed and filtered to measure the absolute abundance of every unique TCRbeta CDR3 rearrangement. For each sample, productive Simpson clonality was calculated as the square root of Simpson's diversity index over productive rearrangements. The table was pulled from immuneACCESS by TCRdb, which kept in-frame rearrangements only. Such tables lose some clones; where checked, under half of the loss comes from unresolved V genes, and the rest has no known cause. From that table come the V and J calls and clone size; the DNA was used to work out D and trimming. This sample gives some 100,000 clones in total; about 81% of them show up just once. The ten biggest clones cover approximately 13% of the sample.

The research as a whole found: How much clinical and demographic metadata was included differed by source and by participant, and the metadata was provided uncurated.

For this clone: Which antigen it targets is not known. No much larger clone is present one base from it, and per-base qualities are unavailable.

The sample comprised peripheral blood. The TCR was taken from a human donor in a cohort sampled during active COVID-19.

The CDR3 has the sequence CASSLAGRDQPQHF. At the DNA level, the sequence is TGTGCCAGCAGCTTGGCTGGGCGCGATCAGCCCCAGCATTTT. Recombination linked TRBV5-4 to TRBJ1-5; no D gene can be assigned with confidence. Trimming costs V 0 bases and J 5 bases, and their ends lie 9 bases apart. CDR1 and CDR2, per the germline V gene (reference sequence), are SGHNT and YYREEE. There are 14 amino acids in the CDR3, from cysteine to phenylalanine inclusive. The entry retains the CDR3 DNA only, 42 bases that are in frame from base 1. This CDR3, with the reference TRBV5-4 and TRBJ1-5 proteins standing in past its ends, gives the full variable domain ETGVTQSPTHLIKTRGQQVTLRCSSQSGHNTVSWYQQALGQGPQFIFQYYREEENGRGNFPPRFSGLQFPNYSSELNVNALELDDSALYLCASSLAGRDQPQHFGDGTRLSIL.